Listed below are T cell receptor beta chains from one sample, sequenced in a study of immune evolution from preneoplasia to lung adenocarcinoma. The table came from immunoSEQ multiplex PCR; TCRdb's copy has only in-frame clones and leaves some out. This table has more than 13,000 clones, 80% appearing once. Sequencing was done on a sample of FFPE minimally invasive lung adenocarcinoma tissue. These receptors were collected from a person aged 65-85 years with lung adenocarcinoma. The CDR3 runs from the conserved cysteine through the conserved F or W. D genes are given only for firm matches. A row's size may be missing; if present it is once, few, many or a size class.

TRBJ2-1 NA TRBV6-1 NA TGTGCCAGCAATCGGCTAGGTATTTCCTACAATGAGCAGTTCTTC CASNRLGISYNEQFF
TRBJ2-1 few TRBV2 TRBD1 TGTGCCAGCATTGGACAGGGGTTTTCGTACAATGAGCAGTTCTTC CASIGQGFSYNEQFF
TRBJ2-1 NA TRBV11-2 TRBD1 TGTGCCAGCAGCTTTCCAGGGGGAGAGCAGTTCTTC CASSFPGGEQFF
TRBJ1-6 NA TRBV30 TRBD1 TGTGCCTGGAGTTCACAGGGGGCTTCACCCCTCCACTTT CAWSSQGASPLHF
TRBJ2-4 NA TRBV19 TRBD1 TGTGCCAGTAGCCGGACAGGGGAAAACATTCAGTACTTC CASSRTGENIQYF
TRBJ1-1 NA TRBV4-1 NA TGCGCCAGCAGCCAAAGACGTCAGCCGAACACTGAAGCTTTCTTT CASSQRRQPNTEAFF
TRBJ2-3 NA TRBV9 TRBD2 TGTGCCAGCAGCGTAGCGGGGGGTTTTACAGATACGCAGTATTTT CASSVAGGFTDTQYF
TRBJ2-2 NA TRBV6-1 NA TGTGCCAGTCTCGTGCGGACCGGGGAGCTGTTTTTT CASLVRTGELFF
TRBJ1-4 NA TRBV15 NA TGTGCCACCAGCAGAGATCTGGGGTCTAATGAAAAACTGTTTTTT CATSRDLGSNEKLFF
TRBJ1-1 NA TRBV4-1 TRBD1 TGCGCCAGCAGCCTAAACCCGGGACAGGGCCGGGGGGCTGAAGCTTTCTTT CASSLNPGQGRGAEAFF
TRBJ2-7 NA TRBV10-3 NA TGTGCCATCAGCCAAGGGTCAGGGGGGAGCGAGCAGTACTTC CAISQGSGGSEQYF
TRBJ2-4 NA TRBV30 NA TGTGCCTGGAGCGCCGGGGTCGGGGGTGGGAACATTCAGTACTTC CAWSAGVGGGNIQYF
TRBJ2-5 NA TRBV2 NA TGTGCCAGCAGTAAGCCGGGGGTTGTGGAGACCCAGTACTTC CASSKPGVVETQYF
TRBJ1-4 NA TRBV19 NA TGTGCCAGTAGCCGGGGGACGGCTAATGAAAAACTGTTTTTT CASSRGTANEKLFF
TRBJ1-1 NA TRBV7-9 TRBD1 TGTGCCAGCAGCCTAGGACAGGCGCTGAACCCTGAAGCTTTCTTT CASSLGQALNPEAFF
TRBJ2-7 once TRBV7-9 NA TGTGCCAGCAGCTTATCTGCCGCCTACGAGCAGTACTTC CASSLSAAYEQYF
TRBJ1-2 NA TRBV5-5 NA TGTGCCAGCAGCTTGGAAGACGGATTCATAGTTAGCACCTTC CASSLEDGFIVSTF
TRBJ2-7 NA TRBV6-6 TRBD2 TGTGCCAGCAGTTATGGACTAGCCTACGAGCAGTACTTC CASSYGLAYEQYF
TRBJ2-3 NA TRBV6-1 TRBD1 TGTGCCAGCAGTGCCCAGGGACAGGGCACAGATACGCAGTATTTT CASSAQGQGTDTQYF
TRBJ1-1 NA TRBV28 TRBD1 TGTGCCAGCAGTGCGACAGGGAGTTTCACTGAAGCTTTCTTT CASSATGSFTEAFF
TRBJ2-7 NA TRBV27 NA TGTGCCAGCAGCCTTCTGGGTGCACCTGCCTACGAGCAGTACTTC CASSLLGAPAYEQYF
TRBJ1-3 NA TRBV5-6 NA TGTGCCAGCAGCTTGCAGGGGCCCCCTGGAAACACCATATATTTT CASSLQGPPGNTIYF
TRBJ1-6 NA TRBV13 NA TGTGCCAGCAGGGACCAGGGGATAAGTTCACCCCTCCACTTT CASRDQGISSPLHF
TRBJ2-1 NA TRBV28 TRBD2 TGTGCCAGCAGTTCCAGTCGGGGGGGTTCCTACAATGAGCAGTTCTTC CASSSSRGGSYNEQFF
TRBJ2-3 NA TRBV28 TRBD2 TGTGCCAGCAGCCTTTATAGCGGGGGGGCAGATACGCAGTATTTT CASSLYSGGADTQYF
TRBJ2-7 NA TRBV6-5 TRBD1 TGTGCCAGCAGCCTGACAGGGACCCTCGGCGAGCAGTACTTC CASSLTGTLGEQYF
TRBJ2-2 NA TRBV7-9 NA TGTGCCAGCAGCTCCCCGAGGCGGGGTACCAACACCGGGGAGCTGTTTTTT CASSSPRRGTNTGELFF
TRBJ1-1 NA TRBV10-1 NA TGCGCCAGCAGGAAGAACACTGAAGCTTTCTTT CASRKNTEAFF
TRBJ1-1 NA TRBV5-4 TRBD1 TGTGCCAGCAGCTTGCTAGGGACAGGGAACACTGAAGCTTTCTTT CASSLLGTGNTEAFF
TRBJ2-7 NA TRBV12-5 TRBD1 TGTGCTAGTGGCCCCCCAGACAGGGCAACCTACGAGCAGTACTTC CASGPPDRATYEQYF
TRBJ2-7 NA TRBV28 TRBD2 TGTGCCAGTTCGGGACTAGCCTTCGAGCACTACGAGCAGTACTTC CASSGLAFEHYEQYF
TRBJ2-5 NA TRBV2 TRBD2 TGTGCCAGCCCTGGGGGAGCGGGGGACCAAGAGACCCAGTACTTC CASPGGAGDQETQYF
TRBJ1-2 NA TRBV30 NA TGTGCCTGGAGCCCTAGGAGTTCTAACTATGGCTACACCTTC CAWSPRSSNYGYTF
TRBJ2-1 NA TRBV11-3 TRBD1 TGTGCCAGCAGCTGGACAGGGTTCAACAATGAGCAGTTCTTC CASSWTGFNNEQFF
TRBJ1-2 NA TRBV19 NA TGTGCCAGTAGTATAGAGGTCGGCAGGGGAAGAGCTGGCTACACCTTC CASSIEVGRGRAGYTF
TRBJ1-2 NA TRBV28 NA TGTGCCAGCAGAGGTTCTAAGGGCGAACGGATTCTAGGGGGCTATGGCTACACCTTC CASRGSKGERILGGYGYTF
TRBJ2-5 NA TRBV6-5 NA TGTGCCAACAGTTACTCTAAGTACCAAGAGACCCAGTACTTC CANSYSKYQETQYF
TRBJ1-2 few TRBV19 NA TGTGCCAGTAGTATTTCTCCTCTCGGGGGTCCGGAAGGCTACACCTTC CASSISPLGGPEGYTF
TRBJ2-1 NA TRBV4-2 TRBD2 TGTGCCAGCAGCCAAGAGGAGGGGACTAGCGGGAATGAGCAGTTCTTC CASSQEEGTSGNEQFF
TRBJ2-2 NA TRBV15 NA TGTGCCACCAGCAGAGGGGGAGACGGGGAGCTGTTTTTT CATSRGGDGELFF
TRBJ2-1 NA TRBV15 TRBD2 TGTGCCACCAGCAGAGTTGACGGGGGGGGGCCGGACGGTAATGAGCAGTTCTTC CATSRVDGGGPDGNEQFF
TRBJ1-2 NA TRBV4-1 TRBD1 TGCGCCAGCAGCCAAGGGACAGGGGATGGCTACACCTTC CASSQGTGDGYTF
TRBJ2-3 NA TRBV7-9 TRBD2 TGTGCCAGCAGCCCGGCTAGCGGGGCCCATACGCAGTATTTT CASSPASGAHTQYF
TRBJ2-1 NA TRBV19 NA TGTGCCAGTAGTAGCGAGGAACGCAATGAGCAGTTCTTC CASSSEERNEQFF
TRBJ1-2 NA TRBV19 TRBD1 TGTGCCAGTAGGCCAGGGGGCCTGGGGTACTATGGCTACACCTTC CASRPGGLGYYGYTF
TRBJ2-5 NA TRBV11-3 TRBD2 TGTGCCAGCAGCGGGTCTAGCGGGAGGATCCAAGAGACCCAGTACTTC CASSGSSGRIQETQYF
TRBJ1-3 NA TRBV9 NA TGTGCCAGCAGCGTACAGGCCTCTGGAAACACCATATATTTT CASSVQASGNTIYF
TRBJ2-2 NA TRBV19 NA TGTGCCAGTAGTATGCCCGGTGGGGGCACCGGGGAGCTGTTTTTT CASSMPGGGTGELFF
TRBJ1-6 NA TRBV7-9 NA TGTGCCAGCACCCAGTTAGGAAACAATTCACCCCTCCACTTT CASTQLGNNSPLHF
TRBJ2-7 once TRBV28 TRBD1 TGTGCCAGCAGTCTCGCAGGGGGCGCCGGTTACGAGCAGTACTTC CASSLAGGAGYEQYF
TRBJ1-1 NA TRBV5-4 NA TGTGCCAGCAGCTTCGATAGGAACACTGAAGCTTTCTTT CASSFDRNTEAFF
TRBJ1-3 NA TRBV5-1 NA TGCGCCAGCAGCCTGGGGTACCAGGGAAACACCATATATTTT CASSLGYQGNTIYF
TRBJ2-7 NA TRBV6-1 TRBD2 TGTGCCAGCAGCGCGACCGGGAGGGGGACTTACGAGCAGTACTTC CASSATGRGTYEQYF
TRBJ2-5 NA TRBV7-8 NA TGTGCCAGCAGCTGGATTGGATCGGGGGAGGAGACCCAGTACTTC CASSWIGSGEETQYF
TRBJ1-2 NA TRBV4-2 NA TGTGCCAGCAGCCAAGGAGGTGCCGGGAAGGGCTACACCTTC CASSQGGAGKGYTF
TRBJ1-6 few TRBV27 NA TGTGCCAGCAGCCGTCCGGGACTCACAAATTCACCCCTCCACTTT CASSRPGLTNSPLHF
TRBJ2-5 NA TRBV30 TRBD2 TGTGCCTGGAGGACGGCGGGAGGCCGCCAGACCCAGTACTTC CAWRTAGGRQTQYF
TRBJ2-2 few TRBV28 NA TGTGCCAGCAGTTTATTTTACACCGGGGAGCTGTTTTTT CASSLFYTGELFF
TRBJ1-5 NA TRBV4-1 NA TGCGCCAGCAGCCCCCGGGACACACCGGGAAGCAATCAGCCCCAGCATTTT CASSPRDTPGSNQPQHF
TRBJ1-1 NA TRBV28 NA TGTGCCAGCAGTTTAGTGGGGGTTGATGCGTCGTCATACACTGAAGCTTTCTTT CASSLVGVDASSYTEAFF